A selection of T cell receptor beta chains follows, all from one sample in a study of T cell responses to AZD1222 COVID-19 vaccine. Here immunoSEQ multiplex PCR was the method, and the copy in TCRdb shows in-frame clones only, minus some. The sample holds around 130,000 clones, 92% seen once. The sequencing here drew on peripheral blood, taken on day 0 of AZD1222 vaccination. The receptors were gathered from an adult in good health. The CDR3 runs from the conserved cysteine through the conserved F or W. Each record gives: D gene, clone size, J gene, V gene, CDR3 protein, CDR3 DNA. A D gene is named only where the DNA matches it firmly. Rows give clone size only sometimes, using once, few, many, or a class for an expanded clone.

>-|-|TRBJ1-5|TRBV28
CASSEARPQHF
TGTGCCAGCAGTGAAGCACGGCCCCAGCATTTT
>-|-|TRBJ1-6|TRBV5-4
CASRPTWGGDNSPLHF
TGTGCCAGCAGACCAACCTGGGGAGGGGACAATTCACCCCTCCACTTT
>-|-|TRBJ2-1|TRBV12-3/TRBV12-4
CASGPPWNDEQFF
TGTGCCAGCGGCCCTCCTTGGAACGATGAGCAGTTCTTC
>-|-|TRBJ1-5|TRBV18
CASSRQRTNQPQHF
TGTGCCAGCTCGCGTCAGAGAACCAATCAGCCCCAGCATTTT
>-|-|TRBJ2-3|TRBV12-3/TRBV12-4
CASSSGTDTQYF
TGTGCCAGCAGCAGCGGAACAGATACGCAGTATTTT
>-|-|TRBJ1-5|TRBV21-1
CASSPRGRSRNQPQHF
TGTGCCAGCAGCCCACGGGGCCGGAGTCGCAATCAGCCCCAGCATTTT
>TRBD1|-|TRBJ1-1|TRBV6-2/TRBV6-3
CASSYSRTGGTEAFF
TGTGCCAGCAGTTACTCCCGGACAGGAGGCACTGAAGCTTTCTTT
>TRBD2|-|TRBJ2-3|TRBV3-1/TRBV3-2
CASMASGGARYF
TGTGCCAGCATGGCTAGCGGGGGGGCCAGGTATTTT
>-|once|TRBJ2-2|TRBV6-2/TRBV6-3
CASSYRANTGELFF
TGTGCCAGCAGTTACCGGGCGAACACCGGGGAGCTGTTTTTT
>TRBD1|few|TRBJ1-5|TRBV19
CASSMTGGNQPQHF
TGTGCCAGTAGTATGACAGGGGGAAATCAGCCCCAGCATTTT
>TRBD2|-|TRBJ2-3|TRBV9
CASSVDSGGTDTQYF
TGTGCCAGCAGCGTAGATAGCGGGGGCACAGATACGCAGTATTTT
>-|-|TRBJ1-2|TRBV18
CASSPDDYGYTF
TGTGCCAGCTCACCAGACGACTATGGCTACACCTTC
>TRBD2|-|TRBJ2-5|TRBV5-1
CASSLGTSGKETQYF
TGCGCCAGCAGCTTGGGGACTAGCGGGAAAGAGACCCAGTACTTC
>-|-|TRBJ1-4|TRBV6-4
CASSEVAGEEKLFF
TGTGCCAGCAGTGAGGTGGCAGGGGAGGAAAAACTGTTTTTT
>-|few|TRBJ1-2|TRBV7-9
CASSLWGGELNYGYTF
TGTGCCAGCAGCTTATGGGGGGGTGAATTAAACTATGGCTACACCTTC
>-|-|TRBJ2-1|TRBV15
CATSRDLAHPGENEQFF
TGTGCCACCAGCAGAGATCTGGCACACCCTGGGGAGAATGAGCAGTTCTTC
>-|once|TRBJ1-4|TRBV12-5
CASGLGHEKLFF
TGTGCTAGTGGTTTGGGCCATGAAAAACTGTTTTTT
>TRBD1|-|TRBJ2-2|TRBV18
CASSPPGQANTGELFF
TGTGCCAGCTCACCACCGGGACAGGCGAACACCGGGGAGCTGTTTTTT
>-|-|TRBJ1-2|TRBV28
CASSSPRGGYYGYTF
TGTGCCAGCAGTTCTCCGAGGGGGGGCTACTATGGCTACACCTTC
>-|-|TRBJ2-3|TRBV15
CATSSYSADTQYF
TGTGCCACCAGCTCCTATTCAGCAGATACGCAGTATTTT
>TRBD1|-|TRBJ1-2|TRBV12-3/TRBV12-4
CASSVGQLYGYTF
TGTGCCAGCAGTGTGGGACAGCTCTATGGCTACACCTTC
>-|once|TRBJ1-1|TRBV5-1
CASSSPWGDNTEAFF
TGCGCCAGCAGCTCCCCCTGGGGGGACAACACTGAAGCTTTCTTT
>TRBD1|-|TRBJ2-5|TRBV7-2
CASSEKGTGRLETQYF
TGTGCCAGCAGCGAAAAAGGGACAGGGAGGTTAGAGACCCAGTACTTC
>-|-|TRBJ1-1|TRBV5-1
CASSFSGGGDTEAFF
TGCGCCAGCAGCTTTTCCGGGGGAGGAGACACTGAAGCTTTCTTT
>-|-|TRBJ1-1|TRBV5-6
CASSLVMYTEAFF
TGTGCCAGCAGCTTGGTGATGTACACTGAAGCTTTCTTT
>-|-|TRBJ1-1|TRBV7-8
CASSLVRGGTQLNTEAFF
TGTGCCAGCAGCTTAGTCCGGGGGGGGACACAACTTAACACTGAAGCTTTCTTT
>-|-|TRBJ1-2|TRBV2
CASKRWANYGYTF
TGTGCCAGCAAGAGATGGGCGAACTATGGCTACACCTTC
>-|-|TRBJ1-4|TRBV2
CASSEAGAGQNEKLFF
TGTGCCAGCAGTGAAGCAGGGGCAGGGCAGAATGAAAAACTGTTTTTT
>-|-|TRBJ1-1|TRBV20-1
CKFLTEAFF
TGCAAATTTCTGACTGAAGCTTTCTTT
>-|-|TRBJ1-1|TRBV7-9
CASSLARGNTEAFF
TGTGCCAGCAGCTTAGCGCGGGGGAACACTGAAGCTTTCTTT
>TRBD1|-|TRBJ1-2|TRBV5-6
CASSSRGNYGYTF
TGTGCCAGCAGCTCCAGGGGGAACTATGGCTACACCTTC
>-|-|TRBJ2-7|TRBV29-1
CSVAKGFPSYEQYF
TGCAGCGTAGCTAAAGGGTTCCCGTCCTACGAGCAGTACTTC
>-|-|TRBJ1-1|TRBV29-1
CSVARTGAFF
TGCAGCGTTGCCCGCACGGGAGCTTTCTTT
>-|-|TRBJ1-4|TRBV11-3
CASSFSKEHEKLFF
TGTGCCAGCAGCTTTTCTAAAGAGCATGAAAAACTGTTTTTT
>TRBD1|once|TRBJ1-2|TRBV10-2
CASRPDRAGYTF
TGCGCCAGCAGGCCGGACAGGGCTGGCTACACCTTC